The clone carrying this TCR beta chain was observed many times. Its antigen remains unknown. Noted time point: pre-sensitization, week 0. The treatment was: therapeutic diphenylcyclopropenone sensitization with weekly scalp DPC. The data stem from a study of human T cells and chemical hapten exposure. Study-wide background: The sensitizer, 2% DPC, was used on roughly 2 cm by roughly 2 cm of upper inner arm skin. General observations from the study: Sensitizing with DPC caused no change in TCRs above 1 in 1000 frequency.

The germline V gene encodes CDR1 SGHTA and CDR2 FQGNSA. This CDR3 is built from 15 residues. Unmatched junction bases numbered 5, after V lost 3 bases and J lost 6 bases. What the library attached to individual cDNA molecules were unique molecular identifiers. TCRdb reanalysed the RACE reads using MiXCR and keeps one entry per CDR3 protein. The table lists about 120,000 distinct CDR3 sequences, approximately 13% of them singletons. Sequenced material: whole blood, taken in connection with sensitization to the hapten diphenylcyclopropenone (DPC). The clonotype comes from a young woman with alopecia areata. Some clones in this sample may be carry-over from other donors' samples. The chain links TRBV7-2 to TRBJ2-1, with 10 positions matching TRBD2. The CDR3 sequence is CASSFKRGGRNEQFF. CDR3 sequence (DNA): TGTGCCAGCAGCTTTAAGCGGGGGGGACGCAATGAGCAGTTCTTC.